This T cell receptor beta chain was observed in a study of T-cell reconstitution after alpha-beta-depleted transplantation in children. Preparation of the TCRbeta library was carried out with unique molecular identifiers. TCRdb re-analysed the PCR reads in MiXCR, keeping a single row per CDR3 protein. The repertoire holds approximately 390,000 distinct CDR3 sequences, with approximately 11% as singletons. This clonotype has only a few counts. An end of the junction does not agree with germline; a read error may underlie this. This CDR3 spans 13 amino acids. Looked up from germline, CDR1 is SSHAT and CDR2 is FNYEAQ (reference sequence).

J is TRBJ2-1 and V is TRBV7-7; D gene unclear. The sequencing used PBMCs from the stem cell graft donor, collected from the stem cell graft. The origin of this receptor is a human donor who donated a stem cell graft to a child with acute myeloid leukemia. The CDR3 sequence is CASSFGLLNEQFF. In nucleotides, the CDR3 is TGTGCTAGCAGTTTTGGGTTACTTAACGAGCAGTTCTTC. The full variable domain, with the rest looked up from reference TRBV7-7 and TRBJ2-1, is GAGVSQSPRYKVTKRGQDVTLRCDPISSHATLYWYQQALGQGPEFLTYFNYEAQPDKSGLPSDRFSAERPEGSISTLTIQRTEQRDSAMYRCASSFGLLNEQFFGPGTRLTVL.